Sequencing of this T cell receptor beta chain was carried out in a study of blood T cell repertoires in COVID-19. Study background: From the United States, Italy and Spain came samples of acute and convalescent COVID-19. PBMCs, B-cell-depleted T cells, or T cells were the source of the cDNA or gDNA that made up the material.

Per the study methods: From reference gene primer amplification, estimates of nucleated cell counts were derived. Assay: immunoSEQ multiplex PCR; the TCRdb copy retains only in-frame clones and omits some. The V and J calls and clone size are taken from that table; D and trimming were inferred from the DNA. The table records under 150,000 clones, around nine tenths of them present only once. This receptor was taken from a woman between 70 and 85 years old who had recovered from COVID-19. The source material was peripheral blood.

CDR3 loop: CASSPHYEGEQFF. The CDR3 DNA reads as TGTGCCAGCAGCCCTCACTACGAAGGTGAGCAGTTCTTC. The chain is built from TRBV3-1 (or the pseudogene TRBV3-2) and TRBJ2-1; D is unresolved. The CDR3 extends over 13 amino acids. Per germline, CDR1 LGHDT and CDR2 YNNKEL (reference sequence). Trimming left V 4 bases short and J 9 bases short, with 13 bases between.